There are many counts of the clone carrying this T cell receptor beta chain. What it binds is not known. The data were taken from a study of breast tumors, draining lymph nodes, adjacent tissues. Findings and limits, study-wide: Data only fit, rather than demonstrated, lymph node origin of most tumor T cells. Data fit most tumor T cells coming from lymph node, expanding in tumor. Luminal-like breast cancer showed significantly higher tumor–nontumor repertoire similarity than basal-like. Tumors had less TCR diversity than lymph nodes, more than nontumor tissue.

TCRdb analysed the multiplex PCR reads with MiXCR anew, one entry per CDR3 protein. The table shows approximately 15,000 distinct CDR3 sequences, with around 57% occurring only once. There are 15 residues in the CDR3. Germline V gives CDR1 LNHDA, CDR2 SQIVND (reference sequence). Trimming cost V 5 bases and J 3 bases; bases outside gene matches: 8. The sequenced material came from tumor-adjacent breast tissue. The sequence derives from a female donor with breast cancer. Some clones in this sample may be carry-over from other donors' samples. This chain links TRBV19 with TRBJ2-7, with 9 positions matching TRBD1. CDR3 sequence: CASSPGTGSSYEQYF. The CDR3 region has the DNA TGTGCCAGTAGTCCCGGGACAGGGTCGAGCTACGAGCAGTACTTC.